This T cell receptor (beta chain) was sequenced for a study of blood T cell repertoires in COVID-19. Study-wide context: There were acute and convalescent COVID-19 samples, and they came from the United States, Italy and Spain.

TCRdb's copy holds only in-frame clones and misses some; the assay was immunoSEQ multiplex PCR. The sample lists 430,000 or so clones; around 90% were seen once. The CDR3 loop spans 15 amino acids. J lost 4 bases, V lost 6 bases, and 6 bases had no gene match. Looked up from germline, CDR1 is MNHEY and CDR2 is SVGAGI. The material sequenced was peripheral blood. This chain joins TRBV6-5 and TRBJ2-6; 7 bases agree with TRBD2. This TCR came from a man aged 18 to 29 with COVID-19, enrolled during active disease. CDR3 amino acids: CASRPRGGGANVLTF. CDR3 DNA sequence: TGTGCCAGCAGGCCTAGGGGAGGGGGGGCCAACGTCCTGACTTTC.